These 27 T cell receptor beta chains came from one sample sequenced in a study of T cell responses to AZD1222 COVID-19 vaccine (dated by TCRdb to about 2021). The library was produced with the immunoSEQ multiplex PCR assay. In TCRdb, the immuneACCESS table is reduced to in-frame sequences with V and J assigned. These tables do not hold every clone; where another copy was compared, an unresolved V gene accounts for under half, and the others remain unexplained. Counted in this sample were about 160,000 clones; roughly 90% of them appeared once. Around 4% of the sample is taken by the ten largest. According to the study, the label for this sample's time point signals: baseline before first vaccination. The specimen comprised peripheral blood, sampled on day 0 of AZD1222 vaccination. These receptors were obtained from an adult in good health.

The chain employs TRBV19 and TRBJ1-5; 8 bases match TRBD1. CDR1 is LNHDA, CDR2 SQIVND, per germline (reference sequence). The V and J ends lost 5 bases and 3 bases, in that order; junction bases with no gene match: 6. CDR3 size: 15 residues. CDR3 sequence (DNA): TGTGCCAGTAGTGCTCTGACAGGGGTCAATCAGCCCCAGCATTTT. Translated, it gives CASSALTGVNQPQHF. Complete variable domain (other parts from reference TRBV19 and TRBJ1-5): DGGITQSPKYLFRKEGQNVTLSCEQNLNHDAMYWYRQDPGQGLRLIYYSQIVNDFQKGDIAEGYSVSREKKESFPLTVTSAQKNPTAFYLCASSALTGVNQPQHFGDGTRLSIL.

V and J are TRBV28 and TRBJ2-7, with 13 nucleotides matching TRBD2. J was trimmed by 3 bases and V by 3 bases; bases with no gene match: 8. The CDR3 loop spans 17 amino acids. Germline V gene data show CDR1 as MDHEN and CDR2 as SYDVKM. CDR3: CASSFPFRTSGSYEQYF. Written as DNA, the CDR3 is TGTGCCAGCAGTTTCCCCTTCCGGACTAGCGGGAGCTACGAGCAGTACTTC.

The rearrangement links TRBV7-3 to TRBJ1-3, with D perhaps matching TRBD1 (5 bases). The V end lost 2 bases, the J end lost 0 bases, and 8 bases lay between the germline ends. The CDR3 contains 15 residues. Germline CDR1 reads SGHTA; CDR2 reads FQGTGA. CDR3 coding DNA: TGTGCCAGCAGCTTACGGGGCGGCTCTGGAAACACCATATATTTT. Amino acid sequence: CASSLRGGSGNTIYF.

V gene TRBV5-1 combines with J gene TRBJ2-2; 9 nucleotides line up with TRBD2. Germline loops: CDR1 SGHRS, CDR2 YFSETQ. CDR3 length: 15 amino acids. V lost 0 bases and J lost 6; bases outside the gene matches: 3. This CDR3 is CASSLVGLAPGELFF. CDR3 bases: TGCGCCAGCAGCTTGGTAGGACTAGCGCCCGGGGAGCTGTTTTTT.

The chain employs TRBV11-3 and TRBJ2-7; unclear D gene. Germline V CDR1 and CDR2: SGHNT, YENEEA. The CDR3 runs 14 residues. V dropped 2 bases and J dropped 1 base, with 9 bases sitting between them. The CDR3 loop reads CASSLLSRSYEQYF. CDR3 coding DNA: TGTGCCAGCAGCTTATTAAGCAGGTCCTACGAGCAGTACTTC.

The chain recombines TRBV6-4 with TRBJ1-3; the D gene is possibly TRBD1 (6 bases). The CDR3 spans 12 residues. With 6 bases removed from V and 9 bases from J, the gap between germline ends came to 12 bases. CDR1 is MRHNA and CDR2 is SNTAGT in the germline V gene. In DNA form, the CDR3 reads TGTGCCAGCAGGGACAGCCCTGGCACCATATATTTT. This codes for CASRDSPGTIYF.

The chain joins TRBV5-6 to TRBJ1-1; D is unclear. The length of the CDR3 is 14 residues. Germline CDR1 is SGHDT and CDR2 is YYEEEE. The ends were cut back, 2 bases at V and 1 base at J, with 9 bases in the middle. CDR3 region: CASSLGVPNTEAFF. CDR3 coding DNA: TGTGCCAGCAGCTTAGGCGTGCCGAACACTGAAGCTTTCTTT.

The chain is built from TRBV6-2 or TRBV6-3 and TRBJ2-7; 10 bases agree with TRBD2. V shed 6 bases and J 3 bases; nucleotides not matched to a gene: 23. In germline, CDR1 is MNHEY, CDR2 SVGEGT. This CDR3 has 20 residues. The CDR3 DNA reads as TGTGCCAGCAGCCCCAAATCTGGTGGGCTAGCGGGAGAGTTCGACTACGAGCAGTACTTC. Its translation is CASSPKSGGLAGEFDYEQYF.

This chain links TRBV28 with TRBJ1-1; D uncertain. The CDR3 has 13 amino acids. Germline V lookup: CDR1 MDHEN, CDR2 SYDVKM. V lost 8 bases and J lost 6, with 16 bases in between. The CDR3 region has the DNA TGTGCCAGCCTTCGGTGGGCTGGGGCTGAAGCTTTCTTT. Encoded protein: CASLRWAGAEAFF.

This clone was detected only a few times. This rearrangement joins TRBV4-2 to TRBJ1-4, with a tentative D call TRBD1 (5 bases). The CDR3 runs 16 residues. The ends were cut back, 3 bases at V and 6 bases at J, with 17 bases in the middle. The germline V gene encodes CDR1 LGHNA and CDR2 YNFKEQ. CDR3 sequence reads: CASSQGRWGDYEKLFF. Written as DNA, the CDR3 is TGTGCCAGCAGCCAGGGGAGATGGGGGGATTATGAAAAACTGTTTTTT.

This sequence joins TRBV6-5 and TRBJ1-5, with D perhaps matching TRBD1 (6 bases). The ends were cut back, 4 bases at V and 9 bases at J, with 16 bases in the middle. Germline V gene sequence: CDR1 MNHEY, CDR2 SVGAGI. The CDR3 is 14 amino acids. Written as DNA, the CDR3 is TGTGCCAGCAGTTCAACAGGGCCCAAACGGCCCCAGCATTTT. It is translated as CASSSTGPKRPQHF.

The chain is built from TRBV19 and TRBJ2-5, with 7 bases matching TRBD1. CDR1 is LNHDA and CDR2 is SQIVND in the germline V gene (reference sequence). The CDR3 loop spans 20 amino acids. V shed 1 base and J 4 bases; nucleotides not matched to a gene: 21. Here the CDR3 reads CASSIVRGQGGPKYRETQYF. CDR3 nucleotide sequence: TGTGCCAGTAGTATAGTTAGAGGTCAAGGGGGCCCGAAGTATCGAGAGACCCAGTACTTC.

The genes are TRBV6-2 or TRBV6-3 and TRBJ2-7; 10 positions agree with TRBD2. This CDR3 has 15 residues. V was pared by 5 bases and J by 5 bases, with 9 bases of the junction left unmatched. Germline V lookup: CDR1 MNHEY, CDR2 SVGEGT. The CDR3 sequence is CASSPWASGSDEQYF. CDR3 nucleotide sequence: TGTGCCAGCAGTCCCTGGGCTAGCGGGAGCGACGAGCAGTACTTC.

The V and J genes are TRBV5-4 and TRBJ1-1; 7 bases line up with TRBD1. CDR1 and CDR2 (germline): SGHNT, YYREEE (reference sequence). Trimming removed 6 bases from V and 0 bases from J; junction bases left unmatched: 14. The CDR3 is made up of 17 amino acids. CDR3 coding DNA: TGTGCCAGCAACAACCAACGGGACAGAACCCTGAACACTGAAGCTTTCTTT. This encodes CASNNQRDRTLNTEAFF.

J is TRBJ2-7 and V is TRBV28; TRBD1 is a possible D gene (6 bases). Deletions cut 5 bases from V and 3 bases from J, with 17 bases between. CDR3 length: 15 amino acids. The germline V gene has CDR1 MDHEN and CDR2 SYDVKM. The DNA of the CDR3 is TGTGCCAGCAGTCCCCACGTACAGGGTCGCTACGAGCAGTACTTC. Translated, it gives CASSPHVQGRYEQYF.

The gene calls are TRBV6-6 and TRBJ1-3; the D is unclear. Trimming pared 4 bases from V and 4 bases from J, leaving 5 bases between. CDR1 is MNHNY, CDR2 SVGAGI, per germline (reference sequence). This CDR3 comprises 12 residues. The CDR3 DNA follows: TGTGCCAGCAGTTCACAGGGAAACACCATATATTTT. Protein: CASSSQGNTIYF.

The rearrangement uses TRBV11-2 and TRBJ1-2; D perhaps matches TRBD1 (5 bases). CDR3 length equals 14 residues. The germline V and J ends were trimmed by 0 bases and 8 bases, with 13 bases remaining between them. Per the germline V gene, CDR1 is SGHAT and CDR2 is FQNNGV. DNA for the CDR3: TGTGCCAGCAGCTTAGATCTGATAGGGGCCGGCTACACCTTC. Translation: CASSLDLIGAGYTF.

J is TRBJ1-5 and V is TRBV2; perhaps TRBD1 as D (6 bases). Germline CDR1 and CDR2: SNHLY and FYNNEI. The CDR3 consists of 13 residues. V gave up 6 bases and J gave up 4 bases, with 10 bases separating them. The CDR3 coding sequence is TGTGCCAGCAGGGGGACAAGTAATCAGCCCCAGCATTTT. Amino acids: CASRGTSNQPQHF. The complete variable domain, with remaining parts taken from reference TRBV2 and TRBJ1-5, reads EPEVTQTPSHQVTQMGQEVILRCVPISNHLYFYWYRQILGQKVEFLVSFYNNEISEKSEIFDDQFSVERPDGSNFTLKIRSTKLEDSAMYFCASRGTSNQPQHFGDGTRLSIL.

The V and J genes are TRBV28 and TRBJ2-2, with D maybe TRBD1 (6 bases). Trimming pared 5 bases from V and 1 base from J, leaving 14 bases between. This CDR3 is built from 16 residues. The germline V gene encodes CDR1 MDHEN and CDR2 SYDVKM. CDR3 loop: CASSPWDTLNTGELFF. The DNA for the CDR3 is TGTGCCAGCAGTCCCTGGGACACCTTGAACACCGGGGAGCTGTTTTTT.

This sequence joins TRBV7-6 and TRBJ2-6, with D uncertain. CDR1 is SGHVS and CDR2 is FNYEAQ in the germline V gene. CDR3 length: 17 residues. V gave up 1 base and J gave up 1 base, with 11 bases separating them. The CDR3: CASSLEIYISGANVLTF. Here the CDR3 DNA reads TGTGCCAGCAGCTTAGAAATTTACATATCTGGGGCCAACGTCCTGACTTTC.

The chain couples TRBV6-5 to TRBJ2-7, with 9 bases fitting TRBD1. V lost 5 bases, J lost 6 bases, and 2 bases stayed unmatched. Germline CDR1 reads MNHEY; CDR2 reads SVGAGI. The CDR3 covers 12 residues. This CDR3 reads CASSRTGAEQYF. In DNA form, the CDR3 reads TGTGCCAGCAGTAGGACAGGGGCCGAGCAGTACTTC.

V and J are TRBV7-2 and TRBJ2-7; TRBD1 is a possible D gene (8 bases). The CDR3 extends over 13 amino acids. Trimming left V 8 bases short and J 5 bases short, with 16 bases between. Germline CDR1 is SGHTA and CDR2 is FQGNSA. CDR3 residues: CASGRAGGNEQYF. The CDR3 coding sequence is TGTGCCAGCGGGAGGGCAGGGGGCAACGAGCAGTACTTC.

The V call is TRBV19, the J call TRBJ1-2; D gene unclear. The CDR3 is 14 residues long. Deletions cut 3 bases from V and 4 bases from J, with 12 bases between. Germline V lookup: CDR1 LNHDA, CDR2 SQIVND (reference sequence). As DNA, the CDR3 is TGTGCCAGTAGTATTTTGGGATCTCTCTATGGCTACACCTTC. Translation gives CASSILGSLYGYTF.

The chain is built from TRBV30 and TRBJ1-5; D remains ambiguous. Between the trimmed V and J ends, which lost 1 base and 0 bases, there was a span of 7 bases. This CDR3 is 14 amino acids long. The V gene's germline CDR1 is GTSNPN and CDR2 SVGIG (reference sequence). The CDR3 DNA sequence: TGTGCCTGGAGTGACGGGTATAGCAATCAGCCCCAGCATTTT. Translating it yields CAWSDGYSNQPQHF.

This chain joins TRBV6-5 and TRBJ1-2; D remains unclear. This CDR3 comprises 16 residues. Per the germline V gene, CDR1 is MNHEY and CDR2 is SVGAGI. V was shortened by 0 bases and J by 0 bases, with 11 bases between the two germline ends. The CDR3 region is CASSYSKRGANYGYTF. The CDR3 DNA follows: TGTGCCAGCAGTTACTCAAAACGGGGAGCTAACTATGGCTACACCTTC.

The chain has TRBV11-2 and TRBJ1-1, with a possible D match to TRBD1 (5 bases). The CDR3 runs to 12 residues. The V gene's germline CDR1 is SGHAT and CDR2 FQNNGV. V was trimmed by 5 bases and J by 11 bases, leaving 15 bases between them. The CDR3 DNA reads as TGTGCCAGCAGCAGGGGCGTAGGCGAGGCTTTCTTT. Protein: CASSRGVGEAFF.

This rearrangement joins TRBV7-9 to TRBJ2-4; D is unresolved. The length of the CDR3 is 16 residues. The V gene's germline CDR1 is SEHNR and CDR2 FQNEAQ (reference sequence). Between the trimmed V and J ends, which lost 5 bases and 1 base, there was a span of 15 bases. The CDR3 coding sequence is TGTGCCAGCAGCCCTCAAAAAGCCTTGGCCAAAAACATTCAGTACTTC. Protein sequence: CASSPQKALAKNIQYF.